These 13 T cell receptor beta chains were sequenced from one sample in a study of CD8+ T cells in alopecia areata. It was cDNA, reverse transcribed from extracted RNA, that served as the sequencing template. Sequenced by immunoSEQ multiplex PCR; TCRdb stores in-frame clones only, minus some. This repertoire shows a few hundred thousand clones, approximately 57% found once; its top ten account for more than 1.5%. Treatment indicated: oral pan-JAK inhibitor, 5-10 mg twice daily. The specimen comprised CD4+ T cells sorted from blood, sampled at week 4, from a patient treated with tofacitinib. Source of these receptors: a human donor with alopecia areata.

This clone occurred a few times. The V and J genes are TRBV11-1 and TRBJ2-1; 13 positions agree with TRBD2. The CDR3 contains 15 residues. J lost 8 bases, V lost 5 bases, and 6 bases had no gene match. Germline lookup yields CDR1 SGHAT and CDR2 FQDESV (reference sequence). CDR3 residues: CASSPEGLAGHEQFF. CDR3 nucleotide sequence: TGTGCCAGCAGCCCCGAGGGACTAGCGGGACATGAGCAGTTCTTC.

The chain has TRBV29-1 and TRBJ2-3; 8 nucleotides agree with TRBD2. The CDR3 is 14 residues long. CDR1 and CDR2 (germline): SQVTM, ANQGSEA. J gave up 2 bases and V 6 bases, and 7 bases lay outside the gene matches. CDR3 loop: CSVRSGGLTDTQYF. The CDR3 region has the DNA TGCAGCGTGCGTTCGGGGGGGCTCACAGATACGCAGTATTTT.

This clone showed up just once. The chain has TRBV5-1 and TRBJ2-3; tentatively, D is TRBD1 (6 bases). The germline V gene has CDR1 SGHRS and CDR2 YFSETQ. The CDR3 runs 14 residues. V was shortened by 4 bases and J by 2 bases, with 11 bases between the two germline ends. The CDR3 protein is CASSPRTATDTQYF. CDR3 DNA sequence: TGCGCCAGCAGCCCAAGGACAGCCACAGATACGCAGTATTTT.

Only a few counts were recorded for this clone. The chain has TRBV13 and TRBJ1-1; TRBD1 agrees at 7 bases. Trimming at V came to 5 bases and at J to 5 bases, leaving 11 bases not matched to a gene. The germline V gene has CDR1 PRHDT and CDR2 FYEKMQ (reference sequence). CDR3 length equals 15 residues. The DNA of the CDR3 is TGTGCCAGCAGCGAAACTACAGGGGTGAGGACTGAAGCTTTCTTT. Protein product: CASSETTGVRTEAFF.

The chain is built from TRBV5-1 and TRBJ2-1, with D possibly matching TRBD2 (5 bases). CDR1 SGHRS and CDR2 YFSETQ come from the germline V gene. The CDR3 runs 12 residues. Trimming stripped 3 bases from V and 7 bases from J, with 8 bases between. DNA for the CDR3: TGCGCCAGCAGCTCAACTAGGAATGAGCAGTTCTTC. Amino acid sequence: CASSSTRNEQFF.

CDR3 sequence (DNA): TGTGCCAGCGGGGGAAGCGGGGGGATCACAGATACGCAGTATTTT. This gives the protein CASGGSGGITDTQYF. The chain joins TRBV2 to TRBJ2-3, with TRBD2 matching over 9 bases. The ends lost 8 bases at V and 2 bases at J; junction bases unmatched: 8. Germline values: CDR1 SNHLY, CDR2 FYNNEI. The CDR3 is 15 residues long. The full variable domain, rest sourced from reference TRBV2 and TRBJ2-3, is EPEVTQTPSHQVTQMGQEVILRCVPISNHLYFYWYRQILGQKVEFLVSFYNNEISEKSEIFDDQFSVERPDGSNFTLKIRSTKLEDSAMYFCASGGSGGITDTQYFGPGTRLTVL.

This clone showed up just a few times. The chain combines TRBV10-1 with TRBJ2-6; D possibly uses TRBD1 or TRBD2 (6 bases each). CDR1 WNHNN and CDR2 SYGVQD come from the germline V gene (reference sequence). V shed 2 bases and J shed 4 bases, with 9 bases lying between them. CDR3 length equals 15 residues. As DNA, the CDR3 is TGCGCCAGCAGTGAGCGGGGGCCAGGGGCCAACGTCCTGACTTTC. It is translated as CASSERGPGANVLTF.

The chain recombines TRBV27 with TRBJ1-6; the D is unclear. Between the trimmed V and J ends, which lost 4 bases and 11 bases, there was a span of 9 bases. CDR1 MNHEY and CDR2 SMNVEV come from the germline V gene (reference sequence). This CDR3 is built from 12 residues. CDR3 in amino acids: CASSSSWTPLHF. The CDR3 nucleotides are TGTGCCAGCAGTTCCTCATGGACACCCCTCCACTTT.

V usage is TRBV9 and J usage is TRBJ2-7, with D unclear. Between the trimmed V and J ends, which lost 3 bases and 3 bases, there was a span of 16 bases. Germline CDR1 is SGDLS and CDR2 is YYNGEE. CDR3 size: 15 residues. CDR3 in amino acids: CASSESGLGVYEQYF. CDR3 DNA sequence: TGTGCCAGCAGCGAGTCCGGCTTGGGTGTCTACGAGCAGTACTTC.

This chain links TRBV2 with TRBJ1-1; D possibly corresponds to TRBD1 (5 bases). Germline V gene lookup returns CDR1 SNHLY and CDR2 FYNNEI. Trimming stripped 4 bases from V and 4 bases from J, with 10 bases between. The CDR3 length is 13 residues. This CDR3 reads CASSAGWVTEAFF. The CDR3 DNA reads TGTGCCAGCAGTGCAGGGTGGGTCACTGAAGCTTTCTTT. Variable domain in full (rest from reference TRBV2 and TRBJ1-1): EPEVTQTPSHQVTQMGQEVILRCVPISNHLYFYWYRQILGQKVEFLVSFYNNEISEKSEIFDDQFSVERPDGSNFTLKIRSTKLEDSAMYFCASSAGWVTEAFFGQGTRLTVV.

J is TRBJ2-1 and V is TRBV7-2; the D gene is possibly TRBD2 (6 bases). The germline V gene encodes CDR1 SGHTA and CDR2 FQGNSA. V was cut by 5 bases and J by 5 bases, with 16 bases left in between. This CDR3 has 15 residues. The CDR3, as DNA: TGTGCCAGCAGCGCCCGGGTTGGGGGGAACAATGAGCAGTTCTTC. Encoded protein: CASSARVGGNNEQFF.

The chain employs TRBV5-1 and TRBJ2-3; 12 nucleotides line up with TRBD2. The length of the CDR3 is 18 residues. V gave up 0 bases and J gave up 0 bases; unmatched junction bases: 5. The germline V gene has CDR1 SGHRS and CDR2 YFSETQ. CDR3 nucleotide sequence: TGCGCCAGCAGCTTGGGACTAGCGGGGGACACGAGCACAGATACGCAGTATTTT. Protein product: CASSLGLAGDTSTDTQYF.

The chain uses TRBV4-1 and TRBJ1-2; D perhaps matches TRBD1 (5 bases). Germline V lookup: CDR1 MGHRA, CDR2 YSYEKL. The CDR3 is made up of 12 amino acids. The V and J ends lost 1 base and 5 bases respectively, with 5 bases between them. This chain's CDR3 is CASSQGQYGYTF. The DNA of the CDR3 is TGCGCCAGCAGCCAAGGACAGTATGGCTACACCTTC.